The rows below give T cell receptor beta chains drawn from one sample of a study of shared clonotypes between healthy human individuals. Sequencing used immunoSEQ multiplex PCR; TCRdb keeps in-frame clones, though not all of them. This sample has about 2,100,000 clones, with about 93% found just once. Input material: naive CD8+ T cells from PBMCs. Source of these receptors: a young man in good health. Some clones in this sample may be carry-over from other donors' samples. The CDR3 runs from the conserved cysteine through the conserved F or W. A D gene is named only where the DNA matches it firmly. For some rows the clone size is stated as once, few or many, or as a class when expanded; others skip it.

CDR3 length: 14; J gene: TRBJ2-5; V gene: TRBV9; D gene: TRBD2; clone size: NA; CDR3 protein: CASSVGGGKETQYF; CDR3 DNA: TGTGCCAGCAGCGTTGGGGGAGGGAAAGAGACCCAGTACTTC
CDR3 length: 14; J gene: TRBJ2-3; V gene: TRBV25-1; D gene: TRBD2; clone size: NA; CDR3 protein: CASSGSGGTDTQYF; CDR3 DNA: TGTGCCAGCAGTGGTAGCGGGGGCACAGATACGCAGTATTTT
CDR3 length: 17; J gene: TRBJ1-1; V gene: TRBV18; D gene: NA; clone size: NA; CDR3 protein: CASSRTFTGYEYTEAFF; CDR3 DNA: TGTGCCAGCTCACGAACGTTCACAGGGTATGAGTACACTGAAGCTTTCTTT
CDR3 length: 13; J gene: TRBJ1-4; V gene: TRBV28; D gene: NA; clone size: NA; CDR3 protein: CASTRTADEKLFF; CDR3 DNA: TGTGCCAGCACTCGGACAGCAGACGAAAAACTGTTTTTT
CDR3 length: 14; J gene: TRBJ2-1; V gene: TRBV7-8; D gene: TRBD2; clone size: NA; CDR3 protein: CASSSSGTHNEQFF; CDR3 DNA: TGTGCCAGCAGTAGTAGCGGGACCCACAATGAGCAGTTCTTC
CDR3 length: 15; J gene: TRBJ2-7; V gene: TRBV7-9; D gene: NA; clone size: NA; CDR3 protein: CASSQGPARGYEQYF; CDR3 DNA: TGTGCCAGCAGCCAAGGGCCCGCCAGGGGATACGAGCAGTACTTC
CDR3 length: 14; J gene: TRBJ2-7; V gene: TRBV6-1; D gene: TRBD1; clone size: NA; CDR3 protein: CASSTQGGYYEQYF; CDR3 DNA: TGTGCCAGCAGTACACAGGGGGGATACTACGAGCAGTACTTC
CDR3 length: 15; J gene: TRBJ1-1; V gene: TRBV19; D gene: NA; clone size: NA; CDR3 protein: CASSTHREGDTEAFF; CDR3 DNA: TGTGCCAGTAGTACGCACAGGGAAGGAGACACTGAAGCTTTCTTT
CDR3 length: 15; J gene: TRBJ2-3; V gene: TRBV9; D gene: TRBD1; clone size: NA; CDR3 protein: CASSVEGQRLDTQYF; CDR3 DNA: TGTGCCAGCAGCGTAGAGGGACAGAGATTAGATACGCAGTATTTT
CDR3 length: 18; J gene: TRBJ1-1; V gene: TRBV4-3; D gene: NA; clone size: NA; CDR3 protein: CASSQDIQGLDVDTEAFF; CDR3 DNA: TGCGCCAGCAGCCAAGATATACAGGGATTGGATGTAGACACTGAAGCTTTCTTT
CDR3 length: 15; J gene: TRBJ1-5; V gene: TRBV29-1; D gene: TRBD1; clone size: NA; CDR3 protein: CSATLTGRRGQPQHF; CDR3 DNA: TGCAGCGCCACGTTGACAGGGAGAAGGGGCCAGCCCCAGCATTTT
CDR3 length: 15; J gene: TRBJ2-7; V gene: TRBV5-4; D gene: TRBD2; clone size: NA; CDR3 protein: CASSLFGTSVHEQYF; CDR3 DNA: TGTGCCAGCAGCTTGTTTGGGACTAGCGTCCACGAGCAGTACTTC
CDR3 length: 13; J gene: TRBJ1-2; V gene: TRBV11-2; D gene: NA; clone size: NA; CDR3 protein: CASSLVGEEGYTF; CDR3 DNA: TGTGCCAGCAGCTTAGTTGGGGAGGAGGGCTACACCTTC
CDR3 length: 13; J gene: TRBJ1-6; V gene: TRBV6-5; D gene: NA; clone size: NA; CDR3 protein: CASSWDGNSPLHF; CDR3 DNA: TGTGCCAGCAGTTGGGACGGAAATTCACCCCTCCACTTT
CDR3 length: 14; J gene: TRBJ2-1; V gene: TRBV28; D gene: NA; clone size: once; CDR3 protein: CASSQTSSYNEQFF; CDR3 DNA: TGTGCCAGCAGCCAGACGAGCTCCTACAATGAGCAGTTCTTC
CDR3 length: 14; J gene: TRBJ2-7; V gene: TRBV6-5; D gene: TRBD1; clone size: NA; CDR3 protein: CASSPGTGGDEQYF; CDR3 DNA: TGTGCCAGCAGTCCCGGGACAGGGGGCGACGAGCAGTACTTC
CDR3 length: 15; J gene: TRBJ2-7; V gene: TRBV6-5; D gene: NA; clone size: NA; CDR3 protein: CASSYYLGNSYEQYF; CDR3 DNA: TGTGCCAGCAGTTACTATTTGGGGAACTCCTACGAGCAGTACTTC
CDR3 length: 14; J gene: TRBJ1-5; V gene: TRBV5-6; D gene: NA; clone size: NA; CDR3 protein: CASSAGPGSEPQHF; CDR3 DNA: TGTGCCAGCAGCGCTGGACCAGGATCGGAGCCCCAGCATTTT